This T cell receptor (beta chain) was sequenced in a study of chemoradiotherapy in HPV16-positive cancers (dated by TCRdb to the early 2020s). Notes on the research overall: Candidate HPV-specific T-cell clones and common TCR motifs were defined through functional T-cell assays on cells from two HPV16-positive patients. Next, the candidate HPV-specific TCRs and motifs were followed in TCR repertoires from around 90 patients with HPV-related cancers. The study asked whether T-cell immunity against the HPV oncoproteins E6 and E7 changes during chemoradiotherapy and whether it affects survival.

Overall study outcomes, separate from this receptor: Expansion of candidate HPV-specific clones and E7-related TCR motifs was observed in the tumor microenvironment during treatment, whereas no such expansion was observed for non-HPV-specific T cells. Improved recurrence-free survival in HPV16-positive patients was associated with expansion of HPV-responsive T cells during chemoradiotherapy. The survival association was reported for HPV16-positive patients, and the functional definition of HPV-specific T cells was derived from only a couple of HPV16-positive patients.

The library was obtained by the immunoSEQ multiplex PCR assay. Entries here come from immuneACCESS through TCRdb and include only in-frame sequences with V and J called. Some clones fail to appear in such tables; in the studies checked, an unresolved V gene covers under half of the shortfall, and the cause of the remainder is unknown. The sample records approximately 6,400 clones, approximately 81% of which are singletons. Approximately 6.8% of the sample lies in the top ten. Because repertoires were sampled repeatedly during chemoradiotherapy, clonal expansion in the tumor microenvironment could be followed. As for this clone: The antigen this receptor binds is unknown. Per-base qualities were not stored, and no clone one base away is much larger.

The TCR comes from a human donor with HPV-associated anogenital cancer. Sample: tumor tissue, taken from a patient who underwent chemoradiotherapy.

The nucleotides are TGCGCCAGCAGCTTGGACGCCTCTGGAAACACCATATATTTT. Protein translation: CASSLDASGNTIYF. The rearranged chain carries TRBV5-1 and TRBJ1-3, with an unclear D gene assignment. Looking up the germline V gene yields CDR1 SGHRS and CDR2 YFSETQ. The CDR3 spans 14 residues, from the cysteine through the phenylalanine. Only the CDR3 part of the read is kept: 42 bases, read in frame from the first base. Trimming at the junction amounts to 0 bases on V and 0 bases on J, and the germline ends lie 4 bases apart.